One T cell receptor (beta chain) is described in this entry. These data originate in a study of CD8 T cells in Susac syndrome. This CDR3 spans 15 amino acids. Between the trimmed V and J ends, which lost 0 bases and 0 bases, there was a span of 11 bases. Germline-derived CDR1 and CDR2 are DFQATT and SNEGSKA (reference sequence). Random hexamers were used to reverse transcribe the RNA input (about 0.5 to 1 ug). TCRdb recomputed calls from the immunoSEQ multiplex PCR reads with MiXCR, one row per CDR3 protein. The sample holds around 190,000 distinct CDR3 sequences, 90% to 95% seen once. The T cells that were sequenced for TCR beta were CD8+ and CD4+ cells from blood.

The source is a human donor in good health. Sequencing was done on a sample of CD4+ T cells from PBMCs. The chain links TRBV20-1 to TRBJ1-1, with D tentatively TRBD1 (5 bases). CDR3 bases: TGCAGTGCTAGAGATGGGCCAGGGATGAACACTGAAGCTTTCTTT. This translates into CSARDGPGMNTEAFF.